Described below is a single T cell receptor (beta chain) sequence and its context. The data derive from a study of blood T cell repertoires in COVID-19. Study processing details: Quantification of nucleated cells was approximated via reference gene primer amplification. The method was immunoSEQ multiplex PCR; TCRdb's version includes in-frame clones alone and lacks a portion of them. That table furnishes V, J and clone size, whereas the DNA furnished D and trimming. The sample lists 150,000 to 200,000 clones; less than 90% were seen once. The J segment lost 1 base and the V segment lost 8 bases, leaving 2 bases of the junction unmatched. The CDR3 covers 14 residues. CDR1 and CDR2 (germline): MDHEN, SYDVKM.

This rearrangement joins TRBV28 to TRBJ2-1, with 10 bases that match TRBD2. This sequence was found in a man aged 18 to 29 with active or convalescent COVID-19. Sequences were obtained from peripheral blood. CDR3 DNA sequence: TGTGCCAGCGTAGCGGGAGGATCCTACAATGAGCAGTTCTTC. Translating it yields CASVAGGSYNEQFF.